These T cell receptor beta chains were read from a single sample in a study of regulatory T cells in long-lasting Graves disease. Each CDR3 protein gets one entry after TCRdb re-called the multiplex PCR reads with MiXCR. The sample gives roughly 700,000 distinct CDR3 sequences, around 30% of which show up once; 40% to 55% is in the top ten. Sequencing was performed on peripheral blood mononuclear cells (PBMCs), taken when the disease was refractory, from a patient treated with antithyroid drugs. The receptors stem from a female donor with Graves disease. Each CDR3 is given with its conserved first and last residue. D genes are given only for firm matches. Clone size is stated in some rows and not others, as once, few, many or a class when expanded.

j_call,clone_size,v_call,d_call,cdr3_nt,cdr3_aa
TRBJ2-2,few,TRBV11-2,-,TGTGCCAGCAGCTTAGAAGTTCGTTCCACCGGGGAGCTGTTTTTT,CASSLEVRSTGELFF
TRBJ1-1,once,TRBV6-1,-,TGTGCCAGCAGCCAAGGGGTGCGCACTGAAGCTTTCTTT,CASSQGVRTEAFF
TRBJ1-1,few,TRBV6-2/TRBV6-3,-,TGTGCCAGCAATCAAGGGATCGGCACTGAAGCTTTCTTT,CASNQGIGTEAFF
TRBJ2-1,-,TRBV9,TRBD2,TGTGCCAGCAGCCCCCGAACCGGGACTAGCGGGAGGGCCCCAGTAAATGAGCAGTTCTTC,CASSPRTGTSGRAPVNEQFF
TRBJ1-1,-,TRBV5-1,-,TGCGCCAGCAGGGCGAGCCGGGAGTCCGAAGCTTTCTTT,CASRASRESEAFF
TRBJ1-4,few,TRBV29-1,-,TGCAGCACCGGGGACTCCTTGGGTTCGTTTTTT,CSTGDSLGSFF
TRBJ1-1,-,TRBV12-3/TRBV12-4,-,TGTGCCAGCAGTCTGACGGGGCTGGGCACTGAAGCTTTCTTT,CASSLTGLGTEAFF
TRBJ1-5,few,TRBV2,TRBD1,TGTGCCAGCAGTGAGGGAACAGGGGGAGGTCAGCCCCAGCATTTT,CASSEGTGGGQPQHF
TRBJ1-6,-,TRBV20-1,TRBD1,TGCAGTGCTGAGGGAAGACAGGGGGGCGGTGATTCACCCCTCCACTTT,CSAEGRQGGGDSPLHF
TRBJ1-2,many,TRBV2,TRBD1,TGTGCCAGCAGTGATCCGAACAGGGGAGGCTACACCTTC,CASSDPNRGGYTF
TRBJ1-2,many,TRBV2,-,TGTGCCAGCAGCCCCAACGGTCGGAGCACGGACGGCTACACCTTC,CASSPNGRSTDGYTF
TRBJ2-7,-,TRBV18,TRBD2,TGTGCCAGCTCACCAGTCCTAGCGGGAGGGCCCGGGTACGAGCAGTACTTC,CASSPVLAGGPGYEQYF
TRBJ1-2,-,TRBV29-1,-,TGCAGCGTTAAGAGGGTGGGATATGGCTACACCTTC,CSVKRVGYGYTF
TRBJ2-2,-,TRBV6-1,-,TGTGCCAGCAGAATGATAGTCACCGGGGAGCTGTTTTTT,CASRMIVTGELFF
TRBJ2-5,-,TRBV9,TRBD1,TGTGCCAGCAGCGCGGGACAGCTCCAAGAGACCCAGTACTTC,CASSAGQLQETQYF
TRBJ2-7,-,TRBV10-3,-,TGTGCCATCAGTGATGTTAGCAACGAGCAGTACTTC,CAISDVSNEQYF
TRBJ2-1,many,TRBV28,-,TGTGCCAGCAGTCCCTACAGGGCGGGCTCCTACAATGAGCAGTTCTTC,CASSPYRAGSYNEQFF
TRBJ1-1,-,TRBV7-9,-,TGTGCCAGCAGCTTAGCGTCAACAGTCACTGAAGCTTTCTTT,CASSLASTVTEAFF
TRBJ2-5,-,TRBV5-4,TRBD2,TGTGCCAGCAGAAGCGGACTAGCGGAGCAAGAGACCCAGTACTTC,CASRSGLAEQETQYF
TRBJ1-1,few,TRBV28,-,TGTGCCAGCAGTTTATTAGTCAGGGCCGGCACTGAAGCTTTCTTT,CASSLLVRAGTEAFF
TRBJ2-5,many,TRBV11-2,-,TGTGCCAGCAGCTTAGCCCAAGAGACCCAGTACTTC,CASSLAQETQYF
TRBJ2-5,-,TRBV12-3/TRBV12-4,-,TGTGCCAGCACCTCCCGGGGGTGGCGGGAGACCCAGTACTTC,CASTSRGWRETQYF
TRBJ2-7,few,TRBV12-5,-,TGTGCTAGTGGTTTGGCCCGGGACTACGAGCAGTACTTC,CASGLARDYEQYF
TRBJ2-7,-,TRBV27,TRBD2,TGTGCCAGCAGTCCTTCCCCACTAGCGCCCAGCTCCTACGAGCAGTACTTC,CASSPSPLAPSSYEQYF
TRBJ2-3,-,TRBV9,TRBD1,TGTGCCAGCAGCGTAGTAGGACAGGGAGCGCAGTATTTT,CASSVVGQGAQYF
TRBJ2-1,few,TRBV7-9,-,TGTGCCAGCAGCACCGGAGATGAGCAGTTCTTC,CASSTGDEQFF
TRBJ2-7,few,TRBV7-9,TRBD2,TGTGCCAGCAGCCAGGGCGGGACTAGCGGGAGAACGCAGTACTTC,CASSQGGTSGRTQYF
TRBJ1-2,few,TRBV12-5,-,TGTGCTAGTGGTTTGGTACCCGCGATGCCTTTCCGGGGCTACACCTTC,CASGLVPAMPFRGYTF
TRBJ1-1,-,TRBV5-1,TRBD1,TGCGCCAGCAGCTCGGCTGGGACAGGCCTTAACACTGAAGCTTTCTTT,CASSSAGTGLNTEAFF
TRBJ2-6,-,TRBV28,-,TGTGCCAGCGTATCTGGGGCCAACGTCCTGACTTTC,CASVSGANVLTF
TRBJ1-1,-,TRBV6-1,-,TGTGCCAGCAGCCCTCAAGCGGGGTCCGAAGCTTTCTTT,CASSPQAGSEAFF
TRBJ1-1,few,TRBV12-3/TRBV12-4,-,TGTGCCAGCAGGAACAACGGGGGATACACTGAAGCTTTCTTT,CASRNNGGYTEAFF
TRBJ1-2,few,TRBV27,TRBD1,TGTGCCAGCAGTACACCGGGACAGGGGGTATATGGCTACACCTTC,CASSTPGQGVYGYTF
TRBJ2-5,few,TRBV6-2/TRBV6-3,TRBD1,TGTGCCAGCAGTCTAGGATGGACAGGGGGATCCCAAGAGACCCAGTACTTC,CASSLGWTGGSQETQYF
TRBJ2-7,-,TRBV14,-,TGTGCCGGCAGCAAACACTCCTACGAGCAGTACTTC,CAGSKHSYEQYF
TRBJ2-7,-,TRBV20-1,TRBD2,TGCAGTGCTAGTGGGAGGGCTAGTTCCTACGAGCAGTACTTC,CSASGRASSYEQYF
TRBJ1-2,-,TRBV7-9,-,TGTGCCAGCAGCTTAGACAGGGTTGGCAACTATGGCTACACCTTC,CASSLDRVGNYGYTF
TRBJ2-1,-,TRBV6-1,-,TGTGCCAGCAGTCGTACAGGACTGCACAATGAGCAGTTCTTC,CASSRTGLHNEQFF
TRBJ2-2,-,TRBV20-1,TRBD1,TGCAGTGCGTCGACAGGGGACGGCACCGGGGAGCTGTTTTTT,CSASTGDGTGELFF
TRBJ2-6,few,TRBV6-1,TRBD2,TGTGCCAGCAGTGTAGGACTAGCGGAGAGCTCTGGGGCCAACGTCCTGACTTTC,CASSVGLAESSGANVLTF
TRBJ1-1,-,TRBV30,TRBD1,TGTGCCTGGACCCGGACAGGGAAGGCTTTCTTT,CAWTRTGKAFF
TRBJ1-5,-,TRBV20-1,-,TGCAGTGCCTCCACAGGGTTTACGCCCAATCAGCCCCAGCATTTT,CSASTGFTPNQPQHF
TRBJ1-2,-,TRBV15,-,TGTGCCACCAGCAGAGTGGGTGAAGAGGACTATGGCTACACCTTC,CATSRVGEEDYGYTF
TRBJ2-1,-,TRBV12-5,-,TGTGCTAGTGGTTTGGAGACCCTTGGGACCTACAATGAGCAGTTCTTC,CASGLETLGTYNEQFF
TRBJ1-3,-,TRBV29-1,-,TGCAGCGTTGAGCTTCGAAACACCATATATTTT,CSVELRNTIYF
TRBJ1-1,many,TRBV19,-,TGTGCCAGTAGCAGAACGTGGGAAGGTGAAGCTTTCTTT,CASSRTWEGEAFF
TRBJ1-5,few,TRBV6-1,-,TGTGCCAGCAGTACCGGACGGAACAATCAGCCCCAGCATTTT,CASSTGRNNQPQHF